Each of the 25 T cell receptor beta chains below was sequenced from the same sample in a study of T-cell reconstitution after alpha-beta-depleted transplantation in children. For TCRbeta, the library was prepared with unique molecular identifiers. TCRdb recomputed calls from the PCR reads with MiXCR, one row per CDR3 protein. The sample lists about 580,000 distinct CDR3 sequences, around 27% occurring once. The material sequenced was PBMCs, taken before TCRalphabeta/CD19-depleted stem cell transplant. These receptors were obtained from a boy younger than two with Wiskott-Aldrich syndrome, due to receive a stem cell transplant.

This chain links TRBV5-1 with TRBJ2-7, with unresolved D. The germline CDR1 and CDR2 sequences are SGHRS and YFSETQ. The germline V and J ends were trimmed by 4 bases and 2 bases, with 10 bases remaining between them. This CDR3 comprises 13 residues. CDR3 loop: CASSGTLTYEQYF. CDR3 sequence (DNA): TGCGCCAGCAGCGGCACTCTAACCTACGAGCAGTACTTC.

In DNA, the CDR3 is TGTGCCATCCTCCGGGCCAATGAGCAGTTCTTC. As protein: CAILRANEQFF. The chain uses TRBV10-3 and TRBJ2-1; no definite D call. V dropped 8 bases and J dropped 6 bases, with 8 bases sitting between them. Looked up from germline, CDR1 is ENHRY and CDR2 is SYGVKD. CDR3 size: 11 residues.

The V call is TRBV30, the J call TRBJ2-7; TRBD2 is a possible D gene (5 bases). V lost 1 base and J 5 bases, leaving 12 bases between the germline ends. Germline V gene data show CDR1 as GTSNPN and CDR2 as SVGIG (reference sequence). The CDR3 covers 13 residues. The CDR3 loop reads CAWSGGRRDEQYF. CDR3 nucleotide sequence: TGTGCCTGGAGTGGTGGGAGACGGGACGAGCAGTACTTC.

This clonotype has just a few counts. The genes are TRBV5-1 and TRBJ2-7, with D perhaps assigned TRBD1 or TRBD2 (5 bases each). The CDR3 has 14 amino acids. The germline V gene encodes CDR1 SGHRS and CDR2 YFSETQ. V shed 0 bases and J shed 3 bases, with 10 bases lying between them. This CDR3 reads CASSLDTGGYEQYF. The DNA for the CDR3 is TGCGCCAGCAGCTTGGATACAGGAGGCTACGAGCAGTACTTC.

This chain links TRBV3-1 with TRBJ2-1; 7 nucleotides line up with TRBD2. CDR3 size: 14 residues. After removal of 2 bases from V and 5 bases from J, the junction contained 3 bases not matched to a gene. In germline, CDR1 is LGHDT, CDR2 YNNKEL (reference sequence). CDR3 protein: CASSQWEGHNEQFF. DNA for the CDR3: TGTGCCAGCAGCCAATGGGAGGGCCACAATGAGCAGTTCTTC.

J is TRBJ2-1 and V is TRBV7-2; 10 nucleotides line up with TRBD2. Germline-derived CDR1 and CDR2 are SGHTA and FQGNSA. The CDR3 length is 15 residues. J lost 7 bases, V lost 8 bases, and 11 bases had no gene match. Here the CDR3 DNA reads TGTGCCAGCGCTCTTAGAGCGGGAGGGTCGAATGAGCAGTTCTTC. Residues: CASALRAGGSNEQFF.

The chain has TRBV14 and TRBJ2-1, with 11 positions matching TRBD2. Trimming took 4 bases from V and 6 from J; bases not matched to a gene: 8. From germline, CDR1 is SGHDN and CDR2 FVKESK. The CDR3 covers 16 residues. CDR3 loop: CASSPTIAGGFNEQFF. The CDR3, as DNA: TGTGCCAGCAGCCCAACGATAGCGGGAGGGTTCAATGAGCAGTTCTTC. Drawing the rest from reference TRBV14 and TRBJ2-1, the complete variable domain is EAGVTQFPSHSVIEKGQTVTLRCDPISGHDNLYWYRRVMGKEIKFLLHFVKESKQDESGMPNNRFLAERTGGTYSTLKVQPAELEDSGVYFCASSPTIAGGFNEQFFGPGTRLTVL.

This clonotype was detected a few times. The chain links TRBV5-6 to TRBJ2-5, with 7 nucleotides matching TRBD1. There are 15 residues in the CDR3. V gave up 1 base and J gave up 5 bases; unmatched junction bases: 8. The germline V gene has CDR1 SGHDT and CDR2 YYEEEE. CDR3 sequence (DNA): TGTGCCAGCAGCTTGACTACTCAGGGGGATGAGACCCAGTACTTC. Encoded protein: CASSLTTQGDETQYF.

This clonotype was recorded a few times. The rearrangement joins TRBV7-6 to TRBJ1-1; D might be TRBD1 (5 bases). Deletions cut 2 bases from V and 8 bases from J, with 9 bases between. The germline gives CDR1 SGHVS, CDR2 FNYEAQ. This CDR3 has 12 residues. The CDR3 DNA is TGTGCCAGCAGCTTACCGGGGGTAGAAGCTTTCTTT. It translates to CASSLPGVEAFF. Combining the CDR3 with reference TRBV7-6 and TRBJ1-1 gives the whole variable domain GAGVSQSPRYKVTKRGQDVALRCDPISGHVSLYWYRQALGQGPEFLTYFNYEAQQDKSGLPNDRFSAERPEGSISTLTIQRTEQRDSAMYRCASSLPGVEAFFGQGTRLTVV.

V gene TRBV7-9 combines with J gene TRBJ2-7, with D unresolved. Looked up from germline, CDR1 is SEHNR and CDR2 is FQNEAQ (reference sequence). V lost 5 bases to trimming and J lost 2 bases, with 13 bases between them. This CDR3 contains 14 residues. The CDR3 loop reads CASSLETVTYEQYF. The CDR3 DNA reads as TGTGCCAGCAGCCTGGAAACAGTTACCTACGAGCAGTACTTC. Full variable domain (remainder filled in from reference TRBV7-9 and TRBJ2-7): DTGVSQNPRHKITKRGQNVTFRCDPISEHNRLYWYRQTLGQGPEFLTYFQNEAQLEKSRLLSDRFSAERPKGSFSTLEIQRTEQGDSAMYLCASSLETVTYEQYFGPGTRLTVT.

This clonotype was counted between two and nine times. V is TRBV4-2 and J is TRBJ2-1; D gene ambiguous. Germline V lookup: CDR1 LGHNA, CDR2 YNFKEQ. V dropped 0 bases and J dropped 10 bases, with 19 bases sitting between them. The CDR3 is 16 residues long. DNA for the CDR3: TGTGCCAGCAGCCAAGAAAGTAACAGAGGTTCGCCCGAGCAGTTCTTC. Protein: CASSQESNRGSPEQFF.

This clonotype was seen a handful of times. The chain employs TRBV20-1 and TRBJ2-7, with D tentatively TRBD2 (5 bases). CDR3 length: 13 residues. V was trimmed by 3 bases and J by 1 base, leaving 10 bases between them. CDR1 is DFQATT and CDR2 is SNEGSKA in the germline V gene (reference sequence). The CDR3 protein is CSASTRFSYEQYF. DNA of the CDR3: TGCAGTGCTAGTACTAGGTTTTCCTACGAGCAGTACTTC.

This clonotype was found a few times. The genes are TRBV5-1 and TRBJ1-1; no definite D call. CDR3 size: 13 residues. Trimming pared 6 bases from V and 2 bases from J, leaving 11 bases between. The germline gives CDR1 SGHRS, CDR2 YFSETQ. The CDR3 coding sequence is TGCGCCAGCAAGGCGAGATTTAACACTGAAGCTTTCTTT. It is translated as CASKARFNTEAFF.

This clonotype was seen a few times. This CDR3 is CSVLTNRRGGETQYF. The CDR3 coding sequence is TGCAGCGTTCTAACGAATCGCCGGGGTGGAGAGACCCAGTACTTC. V and J are TRBV29-1 and TRBJ2-5; D is perhaps TRBD2 (5 bases). The CDR3 is 15 amino acids. Germline values: CDR1 SQVTM, CDR2 ANQGSEA. Trimming shortened V by 5 bases and J by 4 bases, and 20 bases separated the two germline ends.

The gene calls are TRBV28 and TRBJ2-7; 9 nucleotides agree with TRBD1. The junction had 17 bases not matched to a gene; V was cut back by 1 base and J by 4 bases. The length of the CDR3 is 19 residues. CDR1 and CDR2 (germline): MDHEN, SYDVKM. The CDR3 reads CASSLYPPGQGMGGYEQYF. The CDR3 nucleotides are TGTGCCAGCAGTTTATATCCCCCGGGACAGGGTATGGGTGGATACGAGCAGTACTTC.

A few counts support this clonotype. This chain joins TRBV5-1 and TRBJ1-5; 7 bases match TRBD1. Germline CDR1 reads SGHRS; CDR2 reads YFSETQ. The CDR3 has 15 residues. The V gene end was trimmed by 0 bases and the J gene end by 3 bases; junction bases not matched to a gene: 3. The CDR3 DNA reads as TGCGCCAGCAGCTTGGGTGGGACAGACAATCAGCCCCAGCATTTT. It encodes CASSLGGTDNQPQHF. The whole variable domain, filled in from reference TRBV5-1 and TRBJ1-5, reads KAGVTQTPRYLIKTRGQQVTLSCSPISGHRSVSWYQQTPGQGLQFLFEYFSETQRNKGNFPGRFSGRQFSNSRSEMNVSTLELGDSALYLCASSLGGTDNQPQHFGDGTRLSIL.

The chain links TRBV7-9 to TRBJ1-3, with D perhaps matching TRBD1 (5 bases). The CDR3 contains 16 residues. Trimming removed 2 bases at V and 4 bases at J, with 15 bases between. The germline V gene encodes CDR1 SEHNR and CDR2 FQNEAQ (reference sequence). CDR3 bases: TGTGCCAGCAGCTTATACTCTGGTCAGGGCGGAAACACCATATATTTT. Its protein is CASSLYSGQGGNTIYF.

The V and J genes are TRBV20-1 and TRBJ2-5; unclear D gene. V lost 1 base to trimming and J lost 2 bases, with 11 bases between them. This CDR3 spans 14 amino acids. Germline V gene lookup returns CDR1 DFQATT and CDR2 SNEGSKA (reference sequence). The CDR3 is CSARASKRQETQYF. The DNA of the CDR3 is TGCAGTGCTAGAGCCTCTAAGAGGCAAGAGACCCAGTACTTC.

This sequence joins TRBV4-2 and TRBJ2-2; D is uncertain. Per the germline V gene, CDR1 is LGHNA and CDR2 is YNFKEQ. V lost 0 bases and J 0 bases, leaving 11 bases between the germline ends. This CDR3 has 17 residues. The CDR3: CASSQDLGRANTGELFF. In DNA, the CDR3 is TGTGCCAGCAGCCAAGATTTGGGCAGAGCGAACACCGGGGAGCTGTTTTTT.

The V and J genes are TRBV27 and TRBJ1-4; 10 bases align to TRBD1. The ends lost 7 bases at V and 8 bases at J; junction bases unmatched: 4. This CDR3 spans 13 amino acids. Germline loops: CDR1 MNHEY, CDR2 SMNVEV (reference sequence). CDR3 amino acids: CASMGQGKEKLFF. As DNA, the CDR3 is TGTGCCAGCATGGGACAGGGGAAAGAAAAACTGTTTTTT.

This clonotype has just a few counts. This sequence joins TRBV10-3 and TRBJ2-1, with 9 bases identical to TRBD1. J lost 4 bases, V lost 5 bases, and 3 bases had no gene match. The germline gives CDR1 ENHRY, CDR2 SYGVKD. This CDR3 is built from 14 residues. CDR3 in amino acids: CAISTGTGYNEQFF. In nucleotides, the CDR3 is TGTGCCATCAGTACCGGGACAGGGTACAATGAGCAGTTCTTC.

This clonotype has only a few counts. The chain employs TRBV5-1 and TRBJ2-7; 9 bases fit TRBD1. V was pared by 3 bases and J by 2 bases, with 6 bases of the junction left unmatched. The CDR3 covers 15 residues. Germline V lookup: CDR1 SGHRS, CDR2 YFSETQ. The DNA of the CDR3 is TGCGCCAGCAGCTCAGGGACAGGGCCTACCTACGAGCAGTACTTC. The encoded protein is CASSSGTGPTYEQYF. Using reference TRBV5-1 and TRBJ2-7 for the parts outside the CDR3, the full variable domain is KAGVTQTPRYLIKTRGQQVTLSCSPISGHRSVSWYQQTPGQGLQFLFEYFSETQRNKGNFPGRFSGRQFSNSRSEMNVSTLELGDSALYLCASSSGTGPTYEQYFGPGTRLTVT.

This clonotype was detected a few times. This chain connects TRBV20-1 to TRBJ1-1; the D is unclear. V was clipped by 0 bases and J by 1 base, with 3 bases between them. The CDR3 consists of 12 residues. The germline V gene encodes CDR1 DFQATT and CDR2 SNEGSKA (reference sequence). This chain's CDR3 is CSARDPNTEAFF. In DNA, the CDR3 is TGCAGTGCTAGAGATCCGAACACTGAAGCTTTCTTT.

The chain links TRBV11-3 to TRBJ2-1, with D possibly TRBD2 on 6 matching bases. The CDR3 length is 13 residues. CDR1 and CDR2 (germline): SGHNT, YENEEA. V dropped 5 bases and J dropped 7 bases, with 12 bases sitting between them. For the CDR3, the DNA is TGTGCCAGCAGCCCCCGGGACTCTAATGAGCAGTTCTTC. Its protein is CASSPRDSNEQFF.

In its sample, this clonotype was seen a few times. The junction shows a germline mismatch at one end, possibly a read error. The CDR3: CSADQETQYF. For the CDR3, the DNA is TGCAGTGCTGACCAGGAGACCCAGTACTTC. The chain has TRBV20-1 and TRBJ2-5, with no clear D. The CDR3 has 10 amino acids. In germline, CDR1 is DFQATT, CDR2 SNEGSKA (reference sequence).